The 21 T cell receptor beta chains listed next were all sequenced from one sample in a study of tumor-infiltrating lymphocytes in primary liver carcinoma. Synthesis of TCR beta cDNA was carried out from around 540 ng total RNA with a constant-region primer. TCR beta libraries came from three nested multiplex PCR rounds using slightly modified ARM-PCR. Researchers ran the first two PCR rounds for approximately 10 cycles each with TRBV1-TRBV30 forward primers and a C-beta reverse primer. TCRdb re-called the multiplex PCR reads through MiXCR, storing one row per CDR3 protein. Among hundreds of thousands of distinct CDR3 sequences listed, around three fifths were seen once. The authors took blood RNA from unsorted whole blood and also extracted germline DNA. The sample taken for sequencing was peripheral blood. Receptor source: a woman in her twenties or thirties with primary liver carcinoma and hepatitis B virus infection.

With regard to this clonotype: A read error may explain this, as a much larger clone is one base away. This chain uses TRBV29-1 with TRBJ1-1; D possibly corresponds to TRBD1 (5 bases). Trimming stripped 5 bases from V and 3 bases from J, with 10 bases between. The CDR3 spans 12 residues. Per the germline V gene, CDR1 is SQVTM and CDR2 is ANQGSEA. The CDR3 spells CSVSGPYTEAFF. The CDR3 DNA follows: TGCAGCGTTTCAGGGCCGTACACTGAAGCTTTCTTT.

The J gene is TRBJ2-3, the V gene TRBV7-9; 7 bases line up with TRBD1. CDR3 length equals 15 residues. Germline CDR1 and CDR2: SEHNR and FQNEAQ (reference sequence). V was pared by 3 bases and J by 1 base, with 4 bases of the junction left unmatched. CDR3 amino acids: CASSFGTVGTDTQYF. In DNA, the CDR3 is TGTGCCAGCAGCTTCGGGACAGTGGGCACAGATACGCAGTATTTT.

This clonotype was detected ten times or more. The chain has TRBV6-5 and TRBJ1-2; no clear D gene. Germline V gene data show CDR1 as MNHEY and CDR2 as SVGAGI. This CDR3 spans 17 amino acids. V lost 4 bases, J lost 3 bases, and 21 bases lay in between. This CDR3 reads CASSSLGAEAAYYGYTF. In DNA, the CDR3 is TGTGCCAGCAGTTCCCTGGGTGCAGAAGCGGCTTACTATGGCTACACCTTC.

V and J are TRBV12-3 or TRBV12-4 and TRBJ1-2, with D tentatively TRBD1 (5 bases). This CDR3 is built from 15 residues. Trimming left V 4 bases short and J 4 bases short, with 16 bases between. Here the CDR3 DNA reads TGTGCCAGCAGTTCCCGGGACGGCGCCATCTATGGCTACACCTTC. It specifies CASSSRDGAIYGYTF.

With regard to this clonotype: The junction shows a germline mismatch at one end, possibly a read error. The V gene is TRBV11-2, the J gene TRBJ2-5; no clear D gene. CDR3 length: 14 amino acids. In germline, CDR1 is SGHAT, CDR2 FQNNGV. The DNA for the CDR3 is TGTGCCAGCAGCTTAGGAGATGGTCGAGAGACCCTGTACTTC. As protein: CASSLGDGRETLYF.

This chain joins TRBV6-5 and TRBJ2-5; 8 bases agree with TRBD2. This CDR3 region has 14 residues. V lost 6 bases, J lost 5 bases, and 8 bases stayed unmatched. The V gene's germline CDR1 is MNHEY and CDR2 SVGAGI. DNA of the CDR3: TGTGCCAGCAGGCCCGGGACTAGAAGGGAGACCCAGTACTTC. Amino acids: CASRPGTRRETQYF.

With respect to this clonotype: A read error is likely, as this CDR3 ends without the conserved phenylalanine or tryptophan. J is TRBJ1-2 and V is TRBV12-3 or TRBV12-4; 9 bases map to TRBD1. The CDR3 is made up of 14 amino acids. CDR3: CVSSSWTGALGYTS. In DNA form, the CDR3 reads TGTGTCAGCAGTTCCTGGACAGGGGCGCTAGGCTACACCTCC.

This clonotype was counted once. Lacking the conserved final phenylalanine or tryptophan, this CDR3 likely reflects a read error. The V gene is TRBV12-3 or TRBV12-4, the J gene TRBJ1-2, with D possibly being TRBD1 (6 bases). V was shortened by 5 bases and J by 5 bases, with 18 bases between the two germline ends. The CDR3 has 15 amino acids. The CDR3, as DNA: TGTGCCAGCAGTCCCGACGGGGGCAGGGATTATGGCTACACCATC. It codes for CASSPDGGRDYGYTI.

The CDR3 reads CASSFSMNTEAFF. In nucleotides, the CDR3 is TGTGCCAGCAGCTTTTCCATGAACACTGAAGCTTTCTTT. V and J are TRBV6-1 and TRBJ1-1; D gene ambiguous. V gave up 6 bases and J gave up 0 bases, with 8 bases separating them. Germline CDR1 reads MNHNS; CDR2 reads SASEGT. This CDR3 spans 13 amino acids.

There are a few counts of this clonotype. The rearrangement joins TRBV12-3 or TRBV12-4 to TRBJ2-2, with TRBD2 matching over 7 bases. V shed 6 bases, J shed 1 base, and the junction held 5 bases outside the gene matches. The CDR3 is 15 amino acids. The DNA of the CDR3 is TGTGCCAGCAGACCTAGCGGTCTGAACACCGGGGAGCTGTTTTTT. Translated, it gives CASRPSGLNTGELFF.

Comment on this clonotype: This could be a read error, since a much larger clone is one nucleotide away. The genes are TRBV6-5 and TRBJ2-5, with 8 bases lining up with TRBD1. The CDR3 sequence is 15 residues long. CDR1 and CDR2 (germline): MNHEY, SVGAGI. The trim removed 7 bases at V and 5 bases at J, leaving 12 bases unmatched. CDR3 loop: CASKDRAGGMETQYF. The CDR3 DNA reads TGTGCCAGCAAAGACAGGGCAGGGGGCATGGAGACCCAGTACTTC.

This clonotype was picked up a small number of times. It may be a read error: a sequence one base away is much more abundant. The chain employs TRBV6-1 and TRBJ2-1; D gene ambiguous. The V end lost 6 bases, the J end lost 4 bases, and 7 bases lay between the germline ends. This CDR3 is built from 12 residues. Germline values: CDR1 MNHNS, CDR2 SASEGT. CDR3 in amino acids: CASSPTYNEQFF. The CDR3 DNA reads as TGTGCCAGCAGCCCGACTTACAATGAGCAGTTCTTC.

To note about this clonotype: Possible read error: a much larger clone is one base away. The genes are TRBV6-5 and TRBJ2-7; 9 nucleotides match TRBD1. The germline V gene encodes CDR1 MNHEY and CDR2 SVGAGI. The CDR3 contains 14 residues. This CDR3 reads CVSSLDRGFYEQYF. As DNA, the CDR3 is TGTGTCAGCAGCCTTGACAGGGGGTTCTACGAGCAGTACTTC.

Written as DNA, the CDR3 is TGCACCCCCGAAGGGAGGGCCGACGAGCAGTACTTC. Its translation is CTPEGRADEQYF. This sequence joins TRBV20-1 and TRBJ2-7, with 7 nucleotides matching TRBD2. CDR3 length: 12 residues. CDR1 is DFQATT, CDR2 SNEGSKA, per germline (reference sequence).

This clonotype has only one observation. V and J are TRBV12-3 or TRBV12-4 and TRBJ2-5; 8 bases align to TRBD2. The CDR3 covers 16 residues. The V segment lost 3 bases and the J segment 9 bases; nucleotides outside the gene matches: 15. DNA for the CDR3: TGTGCCAGCAGTTTTACCCCGGGACTAGTCCCAGGGGCCCAGTACTTC. It codes for CASSFTPGLVPGAQYF.

Concerning this clonotype itself: A much larger clonotype is one base distant, so this may be a read error. The chain carries TRBV4-3 and TRBJ2-2, with TRBD1 matching 8 bases. V gave up 7 bases and J gave up 6 bases; unmatched junction bases: 4. Germline CDR1 and CDR2: LGHNA and YSLEER. CDR3 length equals 13 residues. The CDR3 coding sequence is TGCGCCAGCAACCTCAGGGGGCCCGGGGAGCTGTTTTTT. Translated, it gives CASNLRGPGELFF.

A word on this clonotype: A read error is possible here, since a much larger clone lies one base away. V is TRBV29-1 and J is TRBJ2-5, with TRBD1 as a possible D gene (5 bases). This CDR3 has 12 residues. V lost 7 bases to trimming and J lost 1 base, with 10 bases between them. Germline V CDR1 and CDR2: SQVTM, ANQGSEA. The CDR3 DNA is TGCAGCGATATGGGGCTCCAAGAGACCCAGTACTTC. Encoded protein: CSDMGLQETQYF.

In its sample, this clonotype was seen many times. The chain is built from TRBV7-8 and TRBJ1-1; 8 bases are shared with TRBD1. V gave up 4 bases and J gave up 11 bases; unmatched junction bases: 6. The CDR3 loop spans 12 amino acids. Germline CDR1 and CDR2: SGHVS and FQNEAQ. CDR3 in DNA: TGTGCCAGCAGCTCGAGACAGGGGAGGGCTTTCTTT. Translation gives CASSSRQGRAFF.

Comment on this clonotype: One end of the junction fails to match germline, which may point to a read error. The CDR3 protein is CAGSTYTEAFF. As DNA, the CDR3 is TGTGCCGGCAGTACTTACACTGAAGCTTTCTTT. V is TRBV28 and J is TRBJ1-1, with D unclear. This CDR3 contains 11 residues. CDR1 and CDR2 from the germline V gene are MDHEN and SYDVKM.

The chain couples TRBV28 to TRBJ2-7; 8 bases agree with TRBD2. The CDR3 is 15 amino acids. Trimming cost V 7 bases and J 3 bases; bases outside gene matches: 11. Germline values: CDR1 MDHEN, CDR2 SYDVKM. The chain's CDR3 is CASTLRRGENYEQYF. For the CDR3, the DNA is TGTGCCAGCACCCTCAGGCGGGGGGAGAACTACGAGCAGTACTTC.

This clonotype appeared a few times. This could be a read error, since a much larger clone is one nucleotide away. The CDR3 does not end in the conserved phenylalanine or tryptophan, so this is likely a read error. CDR3 in DNA: TGCAGCGCTAAAGGACTAGCGGGAGCCCCCGCCCAGTACCTC. Amino acid sequence: CSAKGLAGAPAQYL. The chain uses TRBV29-1 and TRBJ2-5, with 13 nucleotides matching TRBD2. With 7 bases clipped from V and 9 bases from J, the junction kept 11 bases outside the gene matches. Germline V lookup: CDR1 SQVTM, CDR2 ANQGSEA. The CDR3 extends over 14 amino acids.